This entry lists 10 T cell receptor beta chains sequenced from one sample in a study of cytomegalovirus exposure and HLA in healthy donors. A multiplex PCR was run with 60 Vbeta primers and 13 Jbeta primers. The data were produced by immunoSEQ multiplex PCR, yet TCRdb's version contains in-frame clones alone and is incomplete. This repertoire shows about 150,000 clones, around 80% found once; its top ten account for roughly 13%. The sequenced sample consisted of PBMCs. Every receptor here comes from a man between 25 and 39 years old in good health and CMV-seropositive.

The chain has TRBV7-3 and TRBJ2-2; perhaps TRBD1 as D (6 bases). V was pared by 5 bases and J by 6 bases, with 13 bases between. Germline V gives CDR1 SGHTA, CDR2 FQGTGA. CDR3 length: 14 residues. The CDR3: CASSQSRGAGELFF. The CDR3 DNA sequence: TGTGCCAGCAGCCAGAGCAGGGGCGCCGGGGAGCTGTTTTTT.

CDR3 amino acids: CASKYVLAGGDTQYF. The CDR3 nucleotides read TGTGCCAGCAAGTACGTACTAGCGGGAGGTGATACGCAGTATTTT. This chain links TRBV28 with TRBJ2-3, with 12 bases fitting TRBD2. The CDR3 extends over 15 amino acids. The trim removed 7 bases at V and 6 bases at J, leaving 8 bases unmatched. The germline V gene has CDR1 MDHEN and CDR2 SYDVKM.

The J gene is TRBJ2-1, the V gene TRBV9; D is perhaps TRBD2 (5 bases). The CDR3 runs to 14 residues. Germline V CDR1 and CDR2: SGDLS, YYNGEE. The V gene lost 2 bases and the J gene lost 5 bases, with 11 bases spanning the gap. CDR3 coding DNA: TGTGCCAGCAGCGTTGAGGGCCTCCACAATGAGCAGTTCTTC. As protein: CASSVEGLHNEQFF.

CDR3: CASSRGSSKNIQYF. DNA for the CDR3: TGTGCCAGCAGTCGCGGGAGCTCCAAAAACATTCAGTACTTC. The chain combines TRBV2 with TRBJ2-4; 7 bases match TRBD2. V shed 5 bases, J shed 2 bases, and the junction held 3 bases outside the gene matches. Germline CDR1 is SNHLY and CDR2 is FYNNEI. The CDR3 consists of 14 residues.

This chain connects TRBV4-2 to TRBJ2-1; tentatively, D is TRBD2 (6 bases). Per germline, CDR1 LGHNA and CDR2 YNFKEQ. Trimming left V 2 bases short and J 8 bases short, with 19 bases between. There are 16 residues in the CDR3. Here the CDR3 reads CASSQYDLPGVDEQFF. DNA for the CDR3: TGTGCCAGCAGCCAATACGACCTCCCGGGGGTCGATGAGCAGTTCTTC.

The chain joins TRBV5-6 to TRBJ1-5; TRBD1 matches 8 bases. Per germline, CDR1 SGHDT and CDR2 YYEEEE. The CDR3 consists of 16 residues. V dropped 1 base and J dropped 2; count of bases not matched to a gene: 5. Written as DNA, the CDR3 is TGTGCCAGCAGCTTGTATTCAGGGGGCGGCAATCAGCCCCAGCATTTT. Translated, it gives CASSLYSGGGNQPQHF.

V usage is TRBV2 and J usage is TRBJ2-5; the D is unclear. The CDR3 is 13 residues long. V was pared by 1 base and J by 3 bases, with 6 bases between. Germline CDR1 is SNHLY and CDR2 is FYNNEI. The CDR3 is CASSEDPEETQYF. CDR3 coding DNA: TGTGCCAGCAGTGAAGACCCAGAAGAGACCCAGTACTTC.

The chain uses TRBV6-5 and TRBJ1-2; 7 bases map to TRBD1. The CDR3 consists of 15 residues. The V segment lost 5 bases and the J segment 0 bases; nucleotides outside the gene matches: 6. Per the germline V gene, CDR1 is MNHEY and CDR2 is SVGAGI. The CDR3 is CASSRGTVSNYGYTF. The CDR3 nucleotides are TGTGCCAGCAGTCGTGGGACAGTTTCTAACTATGGCTACACCTTC.

The chain couples TRBV7-8 to TRBJ2-5; TRBD1 is a possible D gene (5 bases). V lost 2 bases and J 3 bases, leaving 10 bases between the germline ends. Per the germline V gene, CDR1 is SGHVS and CDR2 is FQNEAQ. CDR3 size: 14 residues. Here the CDR3 DNA reads TGTGCCAGCAGCTTACGTGGCAGGGAAGAGACCCAGTACTTC. Translating it yields CASSLRGREETQYF.

V is TRBV5-1 and J is TRBJ1-4, with a weak D call TRBD1 (5 bases). This CDR3 contains 15 residues. The V end was cut by 5 bases, the J end by 7 bases, with 18 bases between. The germline CDR1 and CDR2 sequences are SGHRS and YFSETQ. The CDR3 nucleotides read TGCGCCAGCAGGCAAGACAGTGGAATCGGTGAAAAACTGTTTTTT. Amino acid sequence: CASRQDSGIGEKLFF.